The present entry profiles one T cell receptor beta chain with its context. Its specificity is unknown. Germline CDR1 is SNHLY and CDR2 is FYNNEI. This CDR3 region has 14 residues. V lost 6 bases to trimming and J lost 5 bases; unmatched junction nucleotides: 6. Unique molecular identifiers were carried by the TCR beta cDNA libraries. Input populations of about 0.85 to 11 million T cells gave rise to 500,000 to 600,000 cDNA molecules. TCRdb independently ran MiXCR on the PCR reads; one entry per CDR3 protein. The data show 740,000 or so distinct CDR3 sequences, approximately 53% seen once. This record comes from a study of post-analysis software for immune sequencing data. Overall study context: The patients showed relapsing-remitting, secondary progressive and progressive-relapsing multiple sclerosis courses. Whole-study findings and limits: Samples made in the same batch grouped tightly together by F measure. Patients with multiple sclerosis recorded significantly lower normalized Chao1 diversity than controls, the study found. With TRBV5-6, TRBV5-1 and TRBV20-1 included, about five TRBV segments were more frequent in patients than in controls.

This chain links TRBV2 with TRBJ2-5; 10 bases are shared with TRBD2. This receptor was taken from a girl aged 5 to 17 with multiple sclerosis. The sample was blood. The CDR3, as DNA: TGTGCCAGCAGAAGGGGACTAGCGTGGGAGACCCAGTACTTC. It specifies CASRRGLAWETQYF.